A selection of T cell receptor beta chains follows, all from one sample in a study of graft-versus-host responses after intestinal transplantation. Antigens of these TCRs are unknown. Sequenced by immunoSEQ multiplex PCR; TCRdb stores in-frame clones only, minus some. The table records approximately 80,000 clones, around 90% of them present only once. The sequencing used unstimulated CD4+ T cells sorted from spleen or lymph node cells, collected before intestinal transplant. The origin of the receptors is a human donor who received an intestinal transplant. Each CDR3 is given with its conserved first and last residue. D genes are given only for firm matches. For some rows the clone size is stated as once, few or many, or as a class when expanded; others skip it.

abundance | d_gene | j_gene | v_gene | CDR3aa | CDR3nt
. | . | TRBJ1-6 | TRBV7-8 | CASSHRDPYNSPLHF | TGTGCCAGCAGCCACAGGGATCCCTATAATTCACCCCTCCACTTT
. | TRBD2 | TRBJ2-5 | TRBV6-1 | CASSAPNVMGLAGQETQYF | TGTGCCAGCAGTGCGCCGAACGTTATGGGACTAGCGGGACAAGAGACCCAGTACTTC
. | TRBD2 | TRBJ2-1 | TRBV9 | CASSTRTSGLYNEQFF | TGTGCCAGCAGCACCCGGACTAGCGGGCTTTACAATGAGCAGTTCTTC
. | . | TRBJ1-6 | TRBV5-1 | CASSQGAPNSPLHF | TGCGCCAGCAGCCAGGGTGCTCCCAATTCACCCCTCCACTTT
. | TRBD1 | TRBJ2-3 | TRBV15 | CATSRAGGQADTQYF | TGTGCCACCAGCAGAGCCGGAGGACAGGCAGATACGCAGTATTTT
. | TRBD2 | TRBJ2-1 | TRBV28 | CASIRKLAVYNEQFF | TGTGCCAGCATCAGAAAACTAGCGGTCTACAATGAGCAGTTCTTC
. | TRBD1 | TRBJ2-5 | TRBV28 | CASSLLGRGPETQYF | TGTGCCAGCAGTTTATTAGGCAGGGGGCCTGAGACCCAGTACTTC
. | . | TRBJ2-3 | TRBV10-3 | CATGSADTQYF | TGTGCCACGGGTTCCGCAGATACGCAGTATTTT
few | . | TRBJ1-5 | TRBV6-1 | CASSERQIDQPQHF | TGTGCCAGCAGTGAGCGGCAAATCGATCAGCCCCAGCATTTT
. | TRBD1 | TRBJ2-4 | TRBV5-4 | CASSADRGRNIQYF | TGTGCCAGCAGCGCGGACAGGGGGCGAAACATTCAGTACTTC
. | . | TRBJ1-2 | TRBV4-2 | CASSQDSKGHGYTF | TGTGCCAGCAGCCAAGATTCCAAGGGGCATGGCTACACCTTC